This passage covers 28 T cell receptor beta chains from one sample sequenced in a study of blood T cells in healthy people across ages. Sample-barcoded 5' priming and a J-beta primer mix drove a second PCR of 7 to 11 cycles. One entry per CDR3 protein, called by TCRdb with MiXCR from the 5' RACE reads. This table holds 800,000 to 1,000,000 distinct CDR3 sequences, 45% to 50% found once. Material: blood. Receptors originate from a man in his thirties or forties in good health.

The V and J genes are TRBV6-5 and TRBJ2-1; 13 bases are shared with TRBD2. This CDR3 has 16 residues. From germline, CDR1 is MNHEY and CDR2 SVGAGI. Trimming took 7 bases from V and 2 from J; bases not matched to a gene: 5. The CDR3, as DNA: TGTGCCAGCACCCAGGGACTAGCGGGACCCTACAATGAGCAGTTCTTC. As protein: CASTQGLAGPYNEQFF.

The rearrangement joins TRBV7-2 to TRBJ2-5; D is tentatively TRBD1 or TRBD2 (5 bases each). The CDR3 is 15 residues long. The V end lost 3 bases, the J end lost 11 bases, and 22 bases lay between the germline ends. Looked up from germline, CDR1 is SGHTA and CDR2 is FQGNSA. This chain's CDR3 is CASSLTGANHYEQYF. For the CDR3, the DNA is TGTGCCAGCAGCTTGACCGGGGCTAATCATTATGAGCAGTACTTC. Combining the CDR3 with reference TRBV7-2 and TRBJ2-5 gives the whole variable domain GAGVSQSPSNKVTEKGKDVELRCDPISGHTALYWYRQSLGQGLEFLIYFQGNSAPDKSGLPSDRFSAERTGGSVSTLTIQRTQQEDSAVYLCASSLTGANHYEQYFGPGTRLLVL.

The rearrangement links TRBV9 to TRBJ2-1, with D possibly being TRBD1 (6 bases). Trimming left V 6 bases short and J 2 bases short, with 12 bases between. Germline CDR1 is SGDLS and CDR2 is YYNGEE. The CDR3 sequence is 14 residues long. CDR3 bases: TGTGCCAGCACCCGGACAGATGCCTACAATGAGCAGTTCTTC. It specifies CASTRTDAYNEQFF.

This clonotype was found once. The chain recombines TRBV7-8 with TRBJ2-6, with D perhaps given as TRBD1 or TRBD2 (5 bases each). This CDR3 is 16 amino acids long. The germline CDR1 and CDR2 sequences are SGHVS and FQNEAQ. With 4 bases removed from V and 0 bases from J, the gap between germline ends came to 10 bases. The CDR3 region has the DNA TGTGCCAGCAGCTCGGGACCCTCCTCTGGGGCCAACGTCCTGACTTTC. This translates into CASSSGPSSGANVLTF.

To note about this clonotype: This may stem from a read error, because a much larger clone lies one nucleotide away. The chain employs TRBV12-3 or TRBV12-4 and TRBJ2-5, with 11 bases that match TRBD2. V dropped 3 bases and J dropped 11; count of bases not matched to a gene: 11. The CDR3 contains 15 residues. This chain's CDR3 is CASSFSGGAWNEQYF. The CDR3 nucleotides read TGTGCCAGCAGTTTTAGCGGGGGGGCTTGGAATGAGCAGTACTTC.

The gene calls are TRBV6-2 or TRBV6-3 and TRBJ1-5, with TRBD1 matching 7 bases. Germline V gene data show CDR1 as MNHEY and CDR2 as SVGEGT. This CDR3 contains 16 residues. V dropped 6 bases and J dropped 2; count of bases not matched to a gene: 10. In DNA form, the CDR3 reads TGTGCCAGCAGCTACCTGACAGGGCAGGGCAATCAGCCCCAGCATTTT. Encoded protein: CASSYLTGQGNQPQHF.

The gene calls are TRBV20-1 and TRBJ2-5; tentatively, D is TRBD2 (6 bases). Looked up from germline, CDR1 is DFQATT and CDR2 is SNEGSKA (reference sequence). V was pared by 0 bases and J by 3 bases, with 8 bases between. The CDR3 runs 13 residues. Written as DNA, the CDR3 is TGCAGTGCTAGAGAGGCGGGGAAAGAGACCCAGTACTTC. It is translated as CSAREAGKETQYF.

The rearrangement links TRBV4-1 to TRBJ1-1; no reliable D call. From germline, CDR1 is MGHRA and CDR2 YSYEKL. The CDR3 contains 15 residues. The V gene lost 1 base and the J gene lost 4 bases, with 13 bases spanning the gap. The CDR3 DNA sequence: TGCGCCAGCAGCCAAGGAATGGTAGTTGGCACTGAAGCTTTCTTT. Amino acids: CASSQGMVVGTEAFF.

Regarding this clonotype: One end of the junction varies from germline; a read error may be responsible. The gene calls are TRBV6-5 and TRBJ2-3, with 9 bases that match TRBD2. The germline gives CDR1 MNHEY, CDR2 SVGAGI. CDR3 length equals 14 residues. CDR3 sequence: CASSDGTSTDAQYF. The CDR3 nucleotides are TGTGCCAGCAGTGATGGGACTAGCACAGATGCGCAGTATTTT.

DNA of the CDR3: TGTGCCAGCAGTTCTAGGATCTACAATGAGCAGTTCTTC. Encoded protein: CASSSRIYNEQFF. The V call is TRBV27, the J call TRBJ2-1, with unresolved D. Germline values: CDR1 MNHEY, CDR2 SMNVEV (reference sequence). The V end was cut by 4 bases, the J end by 3 bases, with 7 bases between. This CDR3 contains 13 residues.

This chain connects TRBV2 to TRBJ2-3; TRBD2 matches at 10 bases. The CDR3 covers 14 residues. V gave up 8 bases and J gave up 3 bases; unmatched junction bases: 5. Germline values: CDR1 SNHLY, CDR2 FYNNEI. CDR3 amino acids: CASLAGEKTDTQYF. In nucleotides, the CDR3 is TGTGCCAGCCTAGCGGGGGAGAAGACAGATACGCAGTATTTT.

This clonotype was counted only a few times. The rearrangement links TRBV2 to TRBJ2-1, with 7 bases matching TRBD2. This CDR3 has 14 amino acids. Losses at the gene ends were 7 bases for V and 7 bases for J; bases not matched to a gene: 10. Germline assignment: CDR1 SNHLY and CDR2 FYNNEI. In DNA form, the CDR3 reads TGTGCCAGCACTTTAGCGGGTGCGAGAAATGAGCAGTTCTTC. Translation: CASTLAGARNEQFF.

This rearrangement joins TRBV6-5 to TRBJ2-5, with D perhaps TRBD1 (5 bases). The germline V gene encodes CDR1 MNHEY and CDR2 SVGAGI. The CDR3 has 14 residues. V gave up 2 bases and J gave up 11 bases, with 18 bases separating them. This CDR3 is CASSYGRQYNEQYF. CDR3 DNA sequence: TGTGCCAGCAGTTACGGCAGACAGTACAATGAGCAGTACTTC.

The CDR3, as DNA: TGTGCCAGCAGACCCACTCGGGACAGGGGGCGATCACCCCTCCACTTT. It specifies CASRPTRDRGRSPLHF. This chain joins TRBV3-1 and TRBJ1-6, with 12 bases aligning to TRBD1. Germline assignment: CDR1 LGHDT and CDR2 YNNKEL (reference sequence). J gave up 10 bases and V 6 bases, and 10 bases lay outside the gene matches. The CDR3 spans 16 residues.

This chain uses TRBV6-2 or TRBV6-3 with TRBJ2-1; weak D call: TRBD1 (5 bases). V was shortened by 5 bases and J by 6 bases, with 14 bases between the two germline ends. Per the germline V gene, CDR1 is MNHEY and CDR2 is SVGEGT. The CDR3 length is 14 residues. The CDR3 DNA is TGTGCCAGCAGTGACGTGGGGCCGGGCAATGAGCAGTTCTTC. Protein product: CASSDVGPGNEQFF.

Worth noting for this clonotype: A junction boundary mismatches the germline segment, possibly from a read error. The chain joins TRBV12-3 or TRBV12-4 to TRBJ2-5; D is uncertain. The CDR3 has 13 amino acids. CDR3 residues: CASGFSRAYEQYF. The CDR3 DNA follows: TGTGCCAGCGGTTTTAGTCGAGCCTACGAACAGTACTTC.

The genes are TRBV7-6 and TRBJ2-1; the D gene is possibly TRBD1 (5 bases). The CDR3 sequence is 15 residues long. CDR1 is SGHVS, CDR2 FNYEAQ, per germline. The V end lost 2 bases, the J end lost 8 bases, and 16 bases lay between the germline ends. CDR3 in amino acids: CASSLSGQGIDEQFF. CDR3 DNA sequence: TGTGCCAGCAGCTTATCCGGACAAGGAATCGATGAGCAGTTCTTC.

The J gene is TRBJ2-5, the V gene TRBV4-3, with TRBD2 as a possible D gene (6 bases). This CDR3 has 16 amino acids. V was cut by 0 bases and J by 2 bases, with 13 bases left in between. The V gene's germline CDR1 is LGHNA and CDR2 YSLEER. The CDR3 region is CASSQDFGLTQETQYF. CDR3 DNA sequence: TGCGCCAGCAGCCAAGATTTTGGACTAACACAAGAGACCCAGTACTTC.

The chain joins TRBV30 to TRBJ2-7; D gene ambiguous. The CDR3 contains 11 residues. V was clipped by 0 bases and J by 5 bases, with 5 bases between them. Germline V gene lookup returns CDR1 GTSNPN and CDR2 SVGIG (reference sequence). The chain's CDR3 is CAWSVVHEQYF. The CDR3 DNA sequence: TGTGCCTGGAGTGTAGTTCACGAGCAGTACTTC.

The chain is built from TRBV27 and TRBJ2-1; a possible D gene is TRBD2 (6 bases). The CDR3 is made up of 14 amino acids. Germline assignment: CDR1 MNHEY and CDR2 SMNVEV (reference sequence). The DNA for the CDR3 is TGTGCGAGTGGGGGAGGAGGTTCCTACAATGAGCAGTTCTTC. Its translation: CASGGGGSYNEQFF.

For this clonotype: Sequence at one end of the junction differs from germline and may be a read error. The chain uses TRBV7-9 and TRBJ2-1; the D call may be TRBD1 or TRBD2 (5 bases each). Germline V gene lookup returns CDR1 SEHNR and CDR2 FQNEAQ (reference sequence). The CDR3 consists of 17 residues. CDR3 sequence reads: CVSSASGPNLSYNEQFF. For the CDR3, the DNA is TGTGTCAGCAGCGCGTCGGGACCGAACCTCTCCTACAATGAGCAGTTCTTC.

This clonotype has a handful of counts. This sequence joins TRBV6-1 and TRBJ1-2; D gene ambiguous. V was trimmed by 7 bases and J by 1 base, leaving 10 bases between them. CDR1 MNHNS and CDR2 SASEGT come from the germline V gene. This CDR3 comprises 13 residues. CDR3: CASTQTVNYGYTF. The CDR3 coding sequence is TGTGCCAGCACCCAAACGGTTAACTATGGCTACACCTTC.

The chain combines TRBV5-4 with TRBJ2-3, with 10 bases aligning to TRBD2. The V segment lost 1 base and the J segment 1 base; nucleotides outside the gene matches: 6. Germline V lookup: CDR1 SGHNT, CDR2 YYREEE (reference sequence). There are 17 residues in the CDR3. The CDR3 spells CASSLSAGTSGTDTQYF. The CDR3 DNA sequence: TGTGCCAGCAGCTTGTCCGCCGGGACTAGCGGCACAGATACGCAGTATTTT.

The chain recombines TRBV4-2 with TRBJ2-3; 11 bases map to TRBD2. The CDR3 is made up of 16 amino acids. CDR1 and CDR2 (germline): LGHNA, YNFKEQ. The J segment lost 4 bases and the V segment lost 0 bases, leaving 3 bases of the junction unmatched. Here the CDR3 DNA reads TGTGCCAGCAGCCAAGATTTGACTAGCGGGGCAGATACGCAGTATTTT. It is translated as CASSQDLTSGADTQYF.

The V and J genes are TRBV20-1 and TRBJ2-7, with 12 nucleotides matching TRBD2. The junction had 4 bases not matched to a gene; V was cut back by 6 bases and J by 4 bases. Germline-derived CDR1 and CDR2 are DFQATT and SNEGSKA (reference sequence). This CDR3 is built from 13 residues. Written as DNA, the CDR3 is TGCAGTGCAGAGACTAGCGGGGGATACGAGCAGTACTTC. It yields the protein CSAETSGGYEQYF.

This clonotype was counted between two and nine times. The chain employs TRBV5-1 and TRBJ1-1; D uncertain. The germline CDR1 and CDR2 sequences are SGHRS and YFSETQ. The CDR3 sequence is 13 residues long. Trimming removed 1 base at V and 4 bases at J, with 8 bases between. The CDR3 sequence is CASSLSAVTEAFF. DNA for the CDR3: TGCGCCAGCAGCTTGTCGGCCGTCACTGAAGCTTTCTTT.

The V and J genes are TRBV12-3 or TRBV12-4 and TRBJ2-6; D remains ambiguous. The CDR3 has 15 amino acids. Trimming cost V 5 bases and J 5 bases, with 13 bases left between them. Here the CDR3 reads CASSNRVERANVLTF. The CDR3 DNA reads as TGTGCCAGCAGTAATAGGGTTGAAAGGGCCAACGTCCTGACTTTC.

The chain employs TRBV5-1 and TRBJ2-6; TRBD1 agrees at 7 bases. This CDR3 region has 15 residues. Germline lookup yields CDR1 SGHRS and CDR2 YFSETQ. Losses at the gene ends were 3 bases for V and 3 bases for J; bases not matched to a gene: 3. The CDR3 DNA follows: TGCGCCAGCAGCTCACAGGGGTATGGGGCCAACGTCCTGACTTTC. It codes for CASSSQGYGANVLTF.